This T cell receptor (beta chain) is from a study of T cells in localized non-small cell lung cancer. Findings and caveats of the study: Elevated blood T cell density was associated with longer overall survival. Median roughly 57 top-100 tumor clones were shared with paired adjacent lung.

TCRdb's copy holds only in-frame clones and misses some; the assay was immunoSEQ multiplex PCR. This table has 20,000 to 30,000 clones, over 70% appearing once. Germline CDR1 reads DFQATT; CDR2 reads SNEGSKA (reference sequence). The CDR3 consists of 11 residues. Of note for this clone: The antigen remains undetermined. The junction and the germline gene differ at one end; a read error may be behind it.

Source: peripheral blood, taken before any cancer treatment. The V and J genes are TRBV20-1 and TRBJ2-5; no clear D gene. This receptor was identified in a man between 40 and 70 years old with stage III squamous cell lung carcinoma. CDR3 nucleotides: TGCAGTGCTAGAGAGATGGTTACATCGCACTTC. Translating it yields CSAREMVTSHF.